These T cell receptor beta chains were read from a single sample in a study of cytomegalovirus exposure and HLA in healthy donors. Data came from immunoSEQ multiplex PCR; TCRdb stores just in-frame clones and leaves some out. The sample gives 110,000 or so clones, roughly 77% of which show up once; approximately 2% is in the top ten. Sequencing input: PBMCs. These receptors were taken from a middle-aged man in good health and CMV-seronegative. Each CDR3 is given with its conserved first and last residue. The order of the fields is V gene, D gene, J gene, clone size, CDR3 DNA, CDR3 protein. D genes are given only for firm matches. Size is stated for part of the rows, as once, few or many counts, or as a class when the clone is expanded.

V gene: TRBV6-6; D gene: TRBD1; J gene: TRBJ1-4; clone size: once; CDR3 DNA: TGTGCCAGCAGTTACGGACAGGGTTATGAAAAACTGTTTTTT; CDR3 protein: CASSYGQGYEKLFF
V gene: TRBV30; D gene: -; J gene: TRBJ2-5; clone size: few; CDR3 DNA: TGTGCCTGGAGTGAGAGGGAGACCCAGTACTTC; CDR3 protein: CAWSERETQYF
V gene: TRBV19; D gene: -; J gene: TRBJ2-2; clone size: -; CDR3 DNA: TGTGCCAGTAGTATCCTTCAGCAGGCGGGCACCGGGGAGCTGTTTTTT; CDR3 protein: CASSILQQAGTGELFF
V gene: TRBV5-1; D gene: -; J gene: TRBJ1-3; clone size: few; CDR3 DNA: TGCGCCAGCAGCTTGGTTTCCGGGGTTGGAAACACCATATATTTT; CDR3 protein: CASSLVSGVGNTIYF
V gene: TRBV15; D gene: -; J gene: TRBJ1-5; clone size: -; CDR3 DNA: TGTGCCACCAGCAGCCATTATCAGCCCCAGCATTTT; CDR3 protein: CATSSHYQPQHF
V gene: TRBV4-2; D gene: -; J gene: TRBJ2-3; clone size: -; CDR3 DNA: TGTGCCAGCTCCGACTCGGCAGATACGCAGTATTTT; CDR3 protein: CASSDSADTQYF
V gene: TRBV18; D gene: TRBD1; J gene: TRBJ2-5; clone size: -; CDR3 DNA: TGTGCCAGCTCACCACGGACAGGGGGGCAAGAGACCCAGTACTTC; CDR3 protein: CASSPRTGGQETQYF
V gene: TRBV4-2; D gene: TRBD2; J gene: TRBJ2-3; clone size: -; CDR3 DNA: TGTGCCAGCTCGATAGGGACTAGCAACACAGATACGCAGTATTTT; CDR3 protein: CASSIGTSNTDTQYF
V gene: TRBV19; D gene: TRBD1; J gene: TRBJ2-2; clone size: -; CDR3 DNA: TGTGCCAGTAGCGGGACAGGGCTGGGGACCGGGGAGCTGTTTTTT; CDR3 protein: CASSGTGLGTGELFF
V gene: TRBV18; D gene: TRBD1; J gene: TRBJ1-3; clone size: -; CDR3 DNA: TGTGCCAGCTCGCGAACCCCACAGGGGAGTGCAGGAAACACCATATATTTT; CDR3 protein: CASSRTPQGSAGNTIYF
V gene: TRBV27; D gene: TRBD1; J gene: TRBJ2-2; clone size: -; CDR3 DNA: TGTGCCAGCAGTCAGCCGGGACAGGGAACGCCGAACACCGGGGAGCTGTTTTTT; CDR3 protein: CASSQPGQGTPNTGELFF
V gene: TRBV7-3; D gene: TRBD2; J gene: TRBJ2-5; clone size: -; CDR3 DNA: TGTGCCAGCAGCTTAGGGGGGACTAGTAGAGAGACCCAGTACTTC; CDR3 protein: CASSLGGTSRETQYF
V gene: TRBV5-4; D gene: TRBD1; J gene: TRBJ1-6; clone size: -; CDR3 DNA: TGTGCCAGCAGCTTGGAGACAGGGGCTGGGTCACCCCTCCACTTT; CDR3 protein: CASSLETGAGSPLHF
V gene: TRBV5-1; D gene: -; J gene: TRBJ1-5; clone size: -; CDR3 DNA: TGCGCCAGCAGCTTAGCGGGGTATAGCAATCAGCCCCAGCATTTT; CDR3 protein: CASSLAGYSNQPQHF
V gene: TRBV7-9; D gene: -; J gene: TRBJ1-2; clone size: -; CDR3 DNA: TGTGCCAGCAGCCCCGGAGGCTATGGCTACACCTTC; CDR3 protein: CASSPGGYGYTF
V gene: TRBV18; D gene: -; J gene: TRBJ2-1; clone size: -; CDR3 DNA: TGTGCCAGCTCCCCACCAAGCTTTGACAGGCGAAACAATGAGCAGTTCTTC; CDR3 protein: CASSPPSFDRRNNEQFF
V gene: TRBV19; D gene: -; J gene: TRBJ2-2; clone size: once; CDR3 DNA: TGTGCCAGTAGTATAGGCGGAACCGGGGAGCTGTTTTTT; CDR3 protein: CASSIGGTGELFF
V gene: TRBV7-2; D gene: -; J gene: TRBJ1-2; clone size: -; CDR3 DNA: TGTGCCAGCAGCTTAGCGCTGAGAGATGGCTACACCTTC; CDR3 protein: CASSLALRDGYTF
V gene: TRBV5-6; D gene: -; J gene: TRBJ1-5; clone size: -; CDR3 DNA: TGTGCCAGCAGCTTGGCGAATCAGCCCCAGCATTTT; CDR3 protein: CASSLANQPQHF
V gene: TRBV7-8; D gene: TRBD1; J gene: TRBJ1-2; clone size: few; CDR3 DNA: TGTGCCAGCAGCTCCGGACAGGGCTTAGTCTATGGCTACACCTTC; CDR3 protein: CASSSGQGLVYGYTF
V gene: TRBV5-1; D gene: TRBD1; J gene: TRBJ1-3; clone size: -; CDR3 DNA: TGCGCCAGCAGCCGGGGGACAGGAGGGAACACTATATATTTT; CDR3 protein: CASSRGTGGNTIYF
V gene: TRBV19; D gene: -; J gene: TRBJ1-5; clone size: -; CDR3 DNA: TGTGCCAGTATTCAAAGGGGGTTTAGCAATCAGCCCCAGCATTTT; CDR3 protein: CASIQRGFSNQPQHF
V gene: TRBV2; D gene: -; J gene: TRBJ1-2; clone size: -; CDR3 DNA: TGTGCCGGGTCTACAGACTATGGCTACACCTTC; CDR3 protein: CAGSTDYGYTF
V gene: TRBV14; D gene: TRBD1; J gene: TRBJ2-1; clone size: -; CDR3 DNA: TGTGCCAGCAGCCAACCCGGACAGGGACCCTACAATGAGCAGTTCTTC; CDR3 protein: CASSQPGQGPYNEQFF
V gene: TRBV29-1; D gene: -; J gene: TRBJ2-6; clone size: -; CDR3 DNA: TGCAGCGTTGGCGTTTCTGGGGCCAACGTCCTGACTTTC; CDR3 protein: CSVGVSGANVLTF
V gene: TRBV11-2; D gene: -; J gene: TRBJ1-4; clone size: -; CDR3 DNA: TGTGCCAGCAGCCTAAATTTTGGCGGTACTAATGAAAAACTGTTTTTT; CDR3 protein: CASSLNFGGTNEKLFF
V gene: TRBV11-2; D gene: -; J gene: TRBJ1-2; clone size: once; CDR3 DNA: TGTGCCAGCAGCTACACAACAGGATTAGGTGGCTACACCTTC; CDR3 protein: CASSYTTGLGGYTF
V gene: TRBV29-1; D gene: TRBD1; J gene: TRBJ2-7; clone size: -; CDR3 DNA: TGCAGCGTTGTGGGGGACAGGGGGCGTTTAGAGTCTTCCTACGAGCAGTACTTC; CDR3 protein: CSVVGDRGRLESSYEQYF
V gene: TRBV18; D gene: -; J gene: TRBJ2-7; clone size: -; CDR3 DNA: TGTGCCAGCTCAGTCTATGGGAGCGGGTCCTCCTACGAGCAGTACTTC; CDR3 protein: CASSVYGSGSSYEQYF